A single sample is the source of the 9 T cell receptor beta chains below, sequenced in a study of shared clonotypes between healthy human individuals. The repertoire was sequenced with immunoSEQ multiplex PCR; TCRdb's copy has only in-frame clones and lacks some. The data contain roughly 2.2 million clones, under 95% of them singletons. The sequencing sample was made of naive CD4+ T cells from PBMCs. The subset denotes: CD45RA+ positively selected. These receptors all come from a man younger than 35 in good health. Some clones in this sample may be carry-over from other donors' samples.

This rearrangement joins TRBV29-1 to TRBJ2-7; 8 bases fit TRBD1. CDR3 length: 14 amino acids. The trim removed 3 bases at V and 0 bases at J, leaving 4 bases unmatched. Per germline, CDR1 SQVTM and CDR2 ANQGSEA. In nucleotides, the CDR3 is TGCAGCGTTGATGTAACAGGGGGCTCCTACGAGCAGTACTTC. Encoded protein: CSVDVTGGSYEQYF.

The rearrangement uses TRBV14 and TRBJ2-3; 10 nucleotides match TRBD2. V was pared by 5 bases and J by 5 bases, with 7 bases of the junction left unmatched. CDR1 is SGHDN and CDR2 is FVKESK in the germline V gene. The CDR3 is 15 residues long. The CDR3 coding sequence is TGTGCCAGCAGCAACCTAGCGGGAGTGGAAGATACGCAGTATTTT. Translation: CASSNLAGVEDTQYF. The full variable domain, rest sourced from reference TRBV14 and TRBJ2-3, is EAGVTQFPSHSVIEKGQTVTLRCDPISGHDNLYWYRRVMGKEIKFLLHFVKESKQDESGMPNNRFLAERTGGTYSTLKVQPAELEDSGVYFCASSNLAGVEDTQYFGPGTRLTVL.

The CDR3 DNA follows: TGTGCCAGCAGGGACAGGGGGAGGACAGATACGCAGTATTTT. Translated: CASRDRGRTDTQYF. The chain is built from TRBV28 and TRBJ2-3, with 10 bases fitting TRBD1. This CDR3 is built from 14 residues. Germline values: CDR1 MDHEN, CDR2 SYDVKM. With V trimmed by 6 bases and J by 3 bases, 3 bases remained unmatched. The entire variable domain, with the rest obtained from reference TRBV28 and TRBJ2-3, is as follows: DVKVTQSSRYLVKRTGEKVFLECVQDMDHENMFWYRQDPGLGLRLIYFSYDVKMKEKGDIPEGYSVSREKKERFSLILESASTNQTSMYLCASRDRGRTDTQYFGPGTRLTVL.

The gene calls are TRBV30 and TRBJ2-3, with 10 bases fitting TRBD2. Per germline, CDR1 GTSNPN and CDR2 SVGIG (reference sequence). CDR3 length equals 15 residues. V lost 1 base and J lost 4; bases outside the gene matches: 5. CDR3 sequence reads: CAWSEASGSPDTQYF. CDR3 coding DNA: TGTGCCTGGAGTGAAGCTAGCGGGAGCCCAGATACGCAGTATTTT.

The V and J genes are TRBV7-3 and TRBJ2-1; 8 bases agree with TRBD1. V shed 5 bases, J shed 3 bases, and the junction held 6 bases outside the gene matches. The germline gives CDR1 SGHTA, CDR2 FQGTGA. The CDR3 has 15 amino acids. The CDR3 region is CASSPHGQGYNEQFF. CDR3 nucleotides: TGTGCCAGCAGCCCCCACGGACAGGGCTACAATGAGCAGTTCTTC.

This sequence joins TRBV6-5 and TRBJ1-1, with TRBD1 matching 8 bases. V shed 8 bases, J shed 6 bases, and the junction held 14 bases outside the gene matches. The CDR3 is 15 amino acids. Germline V lookup: CDR1 MNHEY, CDR2 SVGAGI. CDR3 bases: TGTGCCAGCGGTAAAAGGACAGGGTTGATATCTGAAGCTTTCTTT. This gives the protein CASGKRTGLISEAFF.

The chain carries TRBV10-3 and TRBJ2-1; D not certain. Germline V lookup: CDR1 ENHRY, CDR2 SYGVKD. This CDR3 spans 13 amino acids. V was shortened by 2 bases and J by 4 bases, with 6 bases between the two germline ends. The CDR3 DNA reads as TGTGCCATCAGTGAGATAGTTTACAATGAGCAGTTCTTC. It is translated as CAISEIVYNEQFF.

J is TRBJ1-2 and V is TRBV29-1; no firm D call. CDR1 is SQVTM and CDR2 is ANQGSEA in the germline V gene. The CDR3 runs to 11 residues. In nucleotides, the CDR3 is TGCACCTCAGCCACGGACTATGGCTACACCTTC. It is translated as CTSATDYGYTF.

The V call is TRBV6-5, the J call TRBJ2-7, with a possible D match to TRBD2 (5 bases). V shed 2 bases and J shed 6 bases, with 20 bases lying between them. CDR3 length: 16 amino acids. Germline-derived CDR1 and CDR2 are MNHEY and SVGAGI. The CDR3 here is CASSYEKRPLPAEQYF. DNA of the CDR3: TGTGCCAGCAGTTACGAGAAGCGGCCCCTCCCCGCCGAGCAGTACTTC.